The sequence of this T cell receptor (beta chain) was determined in a study of blood T cell repertoires in COVID-19. Study background: The origin of the acute and convalescent COVID-19 samples was the United States, Italy and Spain.

In the authors' workflow: Nucleated cell number was recorded as an estimate derived from reference gene primer amplification. Here immunoSEQ multiplex PCR was the method, and the copy in TCRdb shows in-frame clones only, minus some. D and trimming come from the DNA, and the V and J calls and clone size come from that table. The sample records 190,000 or so clones, 87% being singletons. Residents of approximately 25 US areas, aged roughly 18 to 89 years, made up the participants. Among Cohort 3 donors, those recovered had two negative PCRs, clearance, or symptom resolution. The source is a young woman who had recovered from COVID-19. The specimen sequenced was PBMCs or T cells enriched from blood (not recorded which).

CDR3 nucleotides: TGTGCCAGCAGGTCCGGAGCGCGCGAGCAGTACTTC. The encoded protein is CASRSGAREQYF. This chain joins TRBV2 and TRBJ2-7; D remains unclear. V was shortened by 6 bases and J by 6 bases, with 12 bases between the two germline ends. The CDR3 spans 12 residues. Germline V gene lookup returns CDR1 SNHLY and CDR2 FYNNEI.